This T cell receptor (beta chain) was obtained from a study of CD8 T cells in Susac syndrome. An input of about 0.45 to 1 ug of RNA was subjected to reverse transcription using random hexamers. One entry per CDR3 protein results from TCRdb running MiXCR on the immunoSEQ multiplex PCR reads. The profile shows 300,000 or so distinct CDR3 sequences, 92% of them singletons. Trimming stripped 8 bases from V and 10 bases from J, with 22 bases between. CDR1 and CDR2 from the germline V gene are SGHTA and FQGNSA. This CDR3 contains 14 residues. The receptor comes from a human donor with multiple sclerosis. The rearrangement uses TRBV7-2 and TRBJ2-3; D not resolved. The specimen was CD4+ T cells from PBMCs. CDR3 residues: CASASISRRRSQYF. The CDR3 DNA reads as TGTGCCAGCGCATCAATCTCCCGGCGGCGATCGCAGTATTTT. Supplemented by reference TRBV7-2 and TRBJ2-3, the full variable domain reads GAGVSQSPSNKVTEKGKDVELRCDPISGHTALYWYRQSLGQGLEFLIYFQGNSAPDKSGLPSDRFSAERTGGSVSTLTIQRTQQEDSAVYLCASASISRRRSQYFGPGTRLTVL.